What follows are 3 T cell receptor beta chains derived from one specimen sequenced in a study of blood T cell repertoires in COVID-19. Clones were sequenced by immunoSEQ multiplex PCR, and TCRdb holds only the in-frame ones, with some missing. Among 75,000 to 100,000 clones listed, around 86% were seen once. The sequenced sample consisted of peripheral blood. The origin of the receptors is a woman at least 80 years old with acute or convalescent COVID-19.

The chain combines TRBV2 with TRBJ1-5; tentative D call: TRBD1 (6 bases). The CDR3 is 18 amino acids. V was cut by 2 bases and J by 2 bases, with 19 bases left in between. In germline, CDR1 is SNHLY, CDR2 FYNNEI. The CDR3 bases are TGTGCCAGCAGTGAAACTGGGACACTGATCTGGGGCAATCAGCCCCAGCATTTT. Its protein is CASSETGTLIWGNQPQHF.

This rearrangement joins TRBV7-3 to TRBJ2-2; 7 bases are a match to TRBD1. The germline gives CDR1 SGHTA, CDR2 FQGTGA. V shed 6 bases and J 7 bases; nucleotides not matched to a gene: 11. The CDR3 covers 15 residues. CDR3 region: CASSLQGRDIGELFF. The CDR3 nucleotides read TGTGCCAGCAGTTTACAGGGGAGAGATATCGGGGAGCTGTTTTTT.

The rearrangement uses TRBV4-3 and TRBJ1-4, with a possible D match to TRBD1 (6 bases). This CDR3 spans 17 amino acids. Per the germline V gene, CDR1 is LGHNA and CDR2 is YSLEER. V lost 2 bases, J lost 8 bases, and 21 bases lay in between. The CDR3 DNA is TGCGCCAGCAGCCAAAACAGGGTCCCAGTCCCTCGAGAAAAACTGTTTTTT. Its translation is CASSQNRVPVPREKLFF.